This T cell receptor beta chain was captured by sequencing in a study of CD8 T cells in Susac syndrome. When the RNA was reverse transcribed, random hexamers were used with an input of roughly 0.45 to 1 ug. MiXCR was run by TCRdb on the immunoSEQ multiplex PCR reads, yielding one entry per CDR3 protein. The table lists about 130,000 distinct CDR3 sequences, around 75% of them singletons. This CDR3 is 20 amino acids long. Germline-derived CDR1 and CDR2 are SGHDN and FVKESK. J lost 0 bases, V lost 0 bases, and 6 bases had no gene match. Input material: CD8+ T cells from PBMCs. The chain employs TRBV14 and TRBJ2-1; 15 bases agree with TRBD2. This TCR came from a human donor with multiple sclerosis. CDR3: CASSQDLGTSGRRSYNEQFF. The CDR3 DNA reads TGTGCCAGCAGCCAAGATCTTGGGACTAGCGGGAGGCGCTCCTACAATGAGCAGTTCTTC.